These 18 T cell receptor beta chains share one sample of origin, sequenced in a study of T cell changes during pregnancy in multiple sclerosis. Clones were sequenced by immunoSEQ multiplex PCR, and TCRdb holds only the in-frame ones, with some missing. The repertoire includes tens of thousands of clones, about nine tenths of them detected once, and 5% to 6.5% sits in the top ten. Sample: CD8+ T cells from peripheral blood mononuclear cells, taken in the second trimester of pregnancy. Receptor source: a female donor with multiple sclerosis, enrolled in a pregnancy study.

This clone was detected only a few times. The rearrangement uses TRBV6-1 and TRBJ2-1, with TRBD2 matching over 14 bases. Losses at the gene ends were 4 bases for V and 9 bases for J; bases not matched to a gene: 5. From germline, CDR1 is MNHNS and CDR2 SASEGT. The CDR3 is made up of 15 amino acids. The CDR3 region is CASSVGTSGSFEQFF. In DNA, the CDR3 is TGTGCCAGCAGTGTTGGGACTAGCGGGAGTTTTGAGCAGTTCTTC.

The chain employs TRBV7-9 and TRBJ2-5; unclear D gene. CDR3 length: 14 residues. Trimming took off 1 base at V and 1 base at J, with 7 bases between the two ends. Germline V gives CDR1 SEHNR, CDR2 FQNEAQ (reference sequence). For the CDR3, the DNA is TGTGCCAGCAGCTTAGACAGAAGCCAAGAGACCCAGTACTTC. Its translation is CASSLDRSQETQYF.

The CDR3 nucleotides read TGTGCCGCAGGGGGGTACACTGAAGCTTTCTTT. This gives the protein CAAGGYTEAFF. The rearrangement links TRBV2 to TRBJ1-1, with 7 bases that match TRBD1. Germline lookup yields CDR1 SNHLY and CDR2 FYNNEI. Germline trimming cut 11 bases from V and 3 bases from J; bases unmatched to any gene: 3. This CDR3 is built from 11 residues.

This chain links TRBV19 with TRBJ1-2; 8 bases are a match to TRBD1. The junction had 4 bases not matched to a gene; V was cut back by 3 bases and J by 4 bases. The CDR3 is 14 residues long. Per germline, CDR1 LNHDA and CDR2 SQIVND (reference sequence). CDR3 protein: CASSIGTGFYGYTF. CDR3 nucleotide sequence: TGTGCCAGTAGTATCGGGACAGGATTCTATGGCTACACCTTC.

This sequence joins TRBV5-1 and TRBJ2-7; D unresolved. Germline CDR1 is SGHRS and CDR2 is YFSETQ. The V end lost 3 bases, the J end lost 0 bases, and 10 bases lay between the germline ends. CDR3 size: 14 residues. The CDR3 spells CASSSYPASYEQYF. CDR3 bases: TGCGCCAGCAGCTCCTATCCTGCCTCCTACGAGCAGTACTTC.

The V and J genes are TRBV5-1 and TRBJ1-2; TRBD1 matches at 9 bases. In germline, CDR1 is SGHRS, CDR2 YFSETQ. After removal of 4 bases from V and 0 bases from J, the junction contained 10 bases not matched to a gene. The CDR3 runs 17 residues. For the CDR3, the DNA is TGCGCCAGCAGCGAGGATCTAGGACAGGGGACTAACTATGGCTACACCTTC. Protein product: CASSEDLGQGTNYGYTF.

The chain couples TRBV2 to TRBJ2-1; TRBD2 is a possible D gene (6 bases). CDR1 is SNHLY, CDR2 FYNNEI, per germline. The CDR3 sequence is 16 residues long. The ends were cut back, 2 bases at V and 8 bases at J, with 19 bases in the middle. For the CDR3, the DNA is TGTGCCAGCAGTGAAAAGCGGGCCCCGAAGTGGTATGAGCAGTTCTTC. It encodes CASSEKRAPKWYEQFF.

The chain links TRBV19 to TRBJ1-5, with D tentatively TRBD1 (6 bases). The V end lost 8 bases, the J end lost 5 bases, and 22 bases lay between the germline ends. Germline values: CDR1 LNHDA, CDR2 SQIVND (reference sequence). The CDR3 sequence is 16 residues long. The CDR3: CASHKSTGGSHQPQHF. The CDR3 DNA reads as TGTGCCAGTCACAAAAGTACGGGGGGCAGCCATCAGCCCCAGCATTTT.

This chain links TRBV2 with TRBJ2-5; 9 nucleotides agree with TRBD1. With V trimmed by 3 bases and J by 3 bases, 20 bases remained unmatched. The CDR3 extends over 20 amino acids. CDR1 and CDR2 from the germline V gene are SNHLY and FYNNEI. CDR3 nucleotide sequence: TGTGCCAGCAGTGACGGGACAGGGTCCTACCAGCGGTTACCCGAAGAGACCCAGTACTTC. Translating gives CASSDGTGSYQRLPEETQYF.

This chain links TRBV7-8 with TRBJ1-5; D perhaps matches TRBD1 (6 bases). V was shortened by 0 bases and J by 2 bases, with 14 bases between the two germline ends. This CDR3 is built from 17 residues. CDR1 is SGHVS, CDR2 FQNEAQ, per germline. The CDR3 sequence is CASSLASGDGGNQPQHF. The CDR3 region has the DNA TGTGCCAGCAGCTTAGCCTCAGGGGATGGTGGCAATCAGCCCCAGCATTTT. Filled out from reference TRBV7-8 and TRBJ1-5, the complete variable domain reads GAGVSQSPRYKVAKRGQDVALRCDPISGHVSLFWYQQALGQGPEFLTYFQNEAQLDKSGLPSDRFFAERPEGSVSTLKIQRTQQEDSAVYLCASSLASGDGGNQPQHFGDGTRLSIL.

This rearrangement joins TRBV6-5 to TRBJ1-1; 10 bases align to TRBD1. This CDR3 has 13 amino acids. Germline V gene sequence: CDR1 MNHEY, CDR2 SVGAGI. Trimming removed 2 bases from V and 6 bases from J; junction bases left unmatched: 0. The CDR3 DNA follows: TGTGCCAGCAGTTACGGGACAGGGGCTGAAGCTTTCTTT. Translated: CASSYGTGAEAFF.

Here the CDR3 reads CASSFVQTRTEAFF. CDR3 sequence (DNA): TGCGCCAGCAGCTTTGTCCAAACGAGGACTGAAGCTTTCTTT. The chain employs TRBV4-1 and TRBJ1-1, with D unresolved. Trimming left V 5 bases short and J 5 bases short, with 15 bases between. Germline loops: CDR1 MGHRA, CDR2 YSYEKL. CDR3 length: 14 amino acids.

The genes are TRBV27 and TRBJ1-1; D perhaps matches TRBD1 (5 bases). This CDR3 region has 14 residues. The V gene lost 6 bases and the J gene lost 1 base, with 12 bases spanning the gap. Germline V gene sequence: CDR1 MNHEY, CDR2 SMNVEV (reference sequence). Here the CDR3 reads CASSPFGGNTEAFF. CDR3 bases: TGTGCCAGCAGCCCCTTCGGGGGGAACACTGAAGCTTTCTTT.

This clone was counted between two and nine times. The rearrangement joins TRBV28 to TRBJ1-1; a possible D gene is TRBD1 (6 bases). This CDR3 is built from 14 residues. V lost 2 bases to trimming and J lost 4 bases, with 11 bases between them. Germline V gene data show CDR1 as MDHEN and CDR2 as SYDVKM. The CDR3 nucleotides read TGTGCCAGCAGTTTAAGGGGGTTGGCCACTGAAGCTTTCTTT. Its translation is CASSLRGLATEAFF.

The genes are TRBV7-9 and TRBJ2-1; D possibly corresponds to TRBD2 (6 bases). The CDR3 totals 15 residues. V was trimmed by 5 bases and J by 4 bases, leaving 15 bases between them. Germline CDR1 reads SEHNR; CDR2 reads FQNEAQ (reference sequence). The CDR3 loop is CASSPREKRYNEQFF. In nucleotides, the CDR3 is TGTGCCAGCAGCCCCCGGGAGAAACGGTACAATGAGCAGTTCTTC.

This clone was seen once. This sequence joins TRBV6-1 and TRBJ1-4; unclear D gene. V shed 1 base and J shed 0 bases, with 6 bases lying between them. Germline V gene sequence: CDR1 MNHNS, CDR2 SASEGT. CDR3 length: 15 amino acids. The CDR3 protein is CASSEGGTTNEKLFF. The CDR3 DNA reads TGTGCCAGCAGTGAAGGAGGAACAACTAATGAAAAACTGTTTTTT.

This chain joins TRBV7-2 and TRBJ2-5; 7 nucleotides agree with TRBD1. Per the germline V gene, CDR1 is SGHTA and CDR2 is FQGNSA. V was pared by 3 bases and J by 2 bases, with 3 bases of the junction left unmatched. The CDR3 spans 14 residues. CDR3 sequence: CASSFQGEQETQYF. The CDR3 nucleotides are TGTGCCAGCAGCTTTCAGGGGGAACAAGAGACCCAGTACTTC.

V gene TRBV7-8 combines with J gene TRBJ1-4, with 10 bases lining up with TRBD1. This CDR3 region has 18 residues. The germline V gene encodes CDR1 SGHVS and CDR2 FQNEAQ. J was trimmed by 6 bases and V by 1 base; bases with no gene match: 11. DNA for the CDR3: TGTGCCAGCAGCTTAGTAGGGGGGTTCGGGACAGGGGATGAAAAACTGTTTTTT. Translation: CASSLVGGFGTGDEKLFF.